In its sample, the clone carrying this TCR beta chain was seen a few times. Authors' processing steps: Counts of nucleated cells, estimated from reference gene primer amplification, were obtained. The data were produced by immunoSEQ multiplex PCR, yet TCRdb's version contains in-frame clones alone and is incomplete. V, J and clone size derive from that table, while D and trimming were established from the DNA sequence. Found here are a few hundred thousand clones, around 90% of them singletons; the top ten hold approximately 16%. This entry belongs to a study of blood T cell repertoires in COVID-19. About the study: The analysed material was cDNA or gDNA that came from T cells, B-cell-depleted T cells, or PBMCs.

The study assigned cohorts using participant-reported clinical history. Within 2 weeks of study entry, exposed participants had contacted a PCR-confirmed or clinician-diagnosed COVID-19 case. The receptor was isolated from a man aged 25 to 40 who had been exposed to COVID-19. Sample: PBMCs or T cells enriched from blood (not recorded which).

CDR3 nucleotide sequence: TGCGCCAGCACCCGAAGGGTGGGGGCATCCTACGAGCAGTACTTC. Its translation is CASTRRVGASYEQYF. The V and J genes are TRBV5-1 and TRBJ2-7, with a weak D call TRBD1 (6 bases). CDR1 and CDR2 from the germline V gene are SGHRS and YFSETQ. The CDR3 runs 15 residues. V gave up 6 bases and J gave up 1 base, with 17 bases separating them.